This T cell receptor (beta chain) comes out of a study of tumor-infiltrating lymphocytes in primary liver carcinoma. Study at large: Patients of both sexes were 30 to 69 years old. Measuring about 4 to 10 cm across, the tumors were staged as T1-T3 N0M0. Findings of the study overall: Blood trailed tumors significantly in top-250-clone fraction (p = 0.039). The overlap of tumor-adjacent and tumor-blood pairs was smaller than that of tumor region pairs.

V gave up 2 bases and J gave up 4 bases, with 13 bases separating them. The CDR3 runs 15 residues. Germline values: CDR1 MDHEN, CDR2 SYDVKM. A primer in the constant region served to generate TCR beta cDNA from roughly 550 ng of total RNA. Modified slightly, ARM-PCR produced TCR beta libraries over three nested multiplex PCR rounds. The two initial PCR rounds, around 10 cycles each, used TRBV1-TRBV30 forward and C-beta reverse primers. TCRdb ran MiXCR on the multiplex PCR reads and lists one entry per CDR3 protein. The table has hundreds of thousands of distinct CDR3 sequences, 50% to 70% seen once. As concerns this clonotype: Its antigen is currently unknown.

It was unsorted whole blood that yielded blood RNA, and germline DNA was also extracted. Sequencing was performed on peripheral blood. The origin of this receptor is a man in his forties with primary liver carcinoma and hepatitis B virus infection. The chain carries TRBV28 and TRBJ2-3; weak D call: TRBD1 (8 bases). CDR3 DNA: TGTGCCAGCAGTTTAAGGACAGGGAGGGCAGATACGCAGTATTTT. As protein: CASSLRTGRADTQYF.